One sample yielded the 31 T cell receptor beta chains listed below, sequenced in a study of T cells in Graves' hyperthyroidism and ophthalmopathy. Template material for amplifying TCR beta CDR3 regions consisted of RNA transcripts. Using the HTBI primer set, a first-round RT-PCR was run on the TCR CDR3. TCRdb re-analysed the multiplex PCR reads in MiXCR, keeping a single row per CDR3 protein. The sample consists of hundreds of thousands of distinct CDR3 sequences, about 18% of them appearing once. The sequencing input was blood. The receptors here all came from a woman aged 55-70 years with Graves' ophthalmopathy.

This clonotype was observed many times. The rearrangement uses TRBV2 and TRBJ2-7; no clear D gene. This CDR3 contains 15 residues. Germline V lookup: CDR1 SNHLY, CDR2 FYNNEI. Between the trimmed V and J ends, which lost 3 bases and 6 bases, there was a span of 18 bases. In DNA, the CDR3 is TGTGCCAGCAGTGATCCCCCCAGGTTGATGGCCGAGCAGTACTTC. Its protein product is CASSDPPRLMAEQYF.

This clonotype was seen many times. The rearrangement joins TRBV28 to TRBJ2-7; D is possibly TRBD1 (6 bases). Germline-derived CDR1 and CDR2 are MDHEN and SYDVKM. V lost 5 bases to trimming and J lost 3 bases, with 14 bases between them. The CDR3 length is 14 residues. The CDR3 loop is CASSRTGTFYEQYF. In DNA form, the CDR3 reads TGTGCCAGCAGTCGAACCGGGACATTCTACGAGCAGTACTTC.

The chain has TRBV20-1 and TRBJ1-1, with 10 bases matching TRBD1. Germline CDR1 and CDR2: DFQATT and SNEGSKA (reference sequence). Trimming at V came to 6 bases and at J to 3 bases, leaving 4 bases not matched to a gene. This CDR3 spans 13 amino acids. The CDR3 spells CSAPGTGDTEAFF. The CDR3 DNA reads as TGCAGTGCCCCCGGGACAGGGGACACTGAAGCTTTCTTT.

As concerns this clonotype: Given a much more abundant clone one base away, this may be a read error. This sequence joins TRBV6-9 and TRBJ2-4; 11 positions match TRBD1. V lost 8 bases, J lost 9 bases, and 12 bases stayed unmatched. The CDR3 is 15 amino acids. CDR1 is MNHGY, CDR2 SVAAGI, per germline. CDR3 in amino acids: CASGSLRDRGGIQYF. The CDR3 DNA follows: TGTGCCAGCGGTTCGCTACGGGACAGGGGGGGCATTCAGTACTTC.

This clonotype was counted only a few times. The V gene is TRBV29-1, the J gene TRBJ1-2; 8 bases align to TRBD1. CDR3 length: 12 residues. The germline gives CDR1 SQVTM, CDR2 ANQGSEA. The CDR3 sequence is CSEGQGGYGYTF. The CDR3, as DNA: TGCAGTGAAGGACAGGGCGGCTATGGCTACACCTTC.

This rearrangement joins TRBV20-1 to TRBJ1-1; 9 nucleotides line up with TRBD1. CDR1 is DFQATT, CDR2 SNEGSKA, per germline (reference sequence). CDR3 length: 15 amino acids. The V segment lost 4 bases and the J segment 1 base; nucleotides outside the gene matches: 7. For the CDR3, the DNA is TGCAGTGCTAAACCCATACAGGGGGCGAACACTGAAGCTTTCTTT. It specifies CSAKPIQGANTEAFF.

Of note for this clonotype: This may stem from a read error, because a much larger clone lies one nucleotide away. The V call is TRBV10-3, the J call TRBJ1-2, with a possible D match to TRBD1 (5 bases). The germline CDR1 and CDR2 sequences are ENHRY and SYGVKD. The length of the CDR3 is 14 residues. The CDR3 DNA follows: TGTGCCATCAGTGAGCAAGCAGGGACCTATGGCTACATCTTC. Its translation is CAISEQAGTYGYIF.

This clonotype was counted only a few times. The CDR3 nucleotides are TGTGCCATCAGTGGGGGAGAGGGGTCACCCCTCCACTTT. It specifies CAISGGEGSPLHF. V and J are TRBV10-3 and TRBJ1-6, with D tentatively TRBD1 (5 bases). The V end lost 4 bases, the J end lost 10 bases, and 11 bases lay between the germline ends. CDR3 length: 13 amino acids. The germline gives CDR1 ENHRY, CDR2 SYGVKD.

This clonotype has a count of ten or more. As DNA, the CDR3 is TGTGCCAGCAGCCAAGTCCACGAGCAGTACTTC. Protein: CASSQVHEQYF. This chain links TRBV3-1 with TRBJ2-7; no clear D. Trimming pared 1 base from V and 5 bases from J, leaving 3 bases between. The CDR3 covers 11 residues. Germline assignment: CDR1 LGHDT and CDR2 YNNKEL (reference sequence).

This clonotype was detected many times. The chain is built from TRBV5-1 and TRBJ1-4, with D tentatively TRBD1 (5 bases). V lost 4 bases to trimming and J lost 8 bases, with 12 bases between them. Germline loops: CDR1 SGHRS, CDR2 YFSETQ. CDR3 length: 13 residues. The CDR3 sequence: CASSGGGKEKLFF. The CDR3 DNA reads TGCGCCAGCAGCGGTGGGGGGAAGGAAAAACTGTTTTTT.

This clonotype was seen only once. The rearrangement links TRBV7-9 to TRBJ2-3; 8 bases line up with TRBD2. With 4 bases clipped from V and 5 bases from J, the junction kept 2 bases outside the gene matches. The CDR3 extends over 13 amino acids. Germline V lookup: CDR1 SEHNR, CDR2 FQNEAQ (reference sequence). CDR3 nucleotides: TGTGCCAGCAGCTCGGGACTAGTAGATACGCAGTATTTT. It is translated as CASSSGLVDTQYF.

This clonotype has only a few counts. The V and J genes are TRBV29-1 and TRBJ2-5; weak D call: TRBD2 (6 bases). Germline V lookup: CDR1 SQVTM, CDR2 ANQGSEA. The V and J ends lost 3 bases and 5 bases respectively, with 10 bases between them. This CDR3 spans 12 amino acids. CDR3: CSVELTRETQYF. CDR3 DNA sequence: TGCAGCGTTGAGTTGACTAGGGAGACCCAGTACTTC.

The chain joins TRBV5-1 to TRBJ2-7, with 12 bases identical to TRBD2. Germline values: CDR1 SGHRS, CDR2 YFSETQ. The CDR3 has 16 residues. With V trimmed by 0 bases and J by 3 bases, 4 bases remained unmatched. CDR3 region: CASSLGATSGGYEQYF. The CDR3 coding sequence is TGCGCCAGCAGCTTGGGAGCGACTAGCGGGGGCTACGAGCAGTACTTC.

This clonotype occurred many times. The V gene is TRBV2, the J gene TRBJ1-2; D uncertain. The CDR3 contains 12 residues. The V gene's germline CDR1 is SNHLY and CDR2 FYNNEI. The V gene lost 1 base and the J gene lost 4 bases, with 4 bases spanning the gap. CDR3 amino acids: CASSEGTYGYTF. CDR3 nucleotides: TGTGCCAGCAGTGAAGGGACCTATGGCTACACCTTC.

This clonotype showed up many times. The chain uses TRBV15 and TRBJ2-3, with TRBD2 matching over 8 bases. J was trimmed by 5 bases and V by 0 bases; bases with no gene match: 13. CDR1 and CDR2 (germline): LNHNV, YYDKDF (reference sequence). The CDR3 spans 18 residues. The CDR3 region has the DNA TGTGCCACCAGCAGAGATGGTTGGCGGGGGGACTTCAGAGATACGCAGTATTTT. Translation gives CATSRDGWRGDFRDTQYF.

The chain couples TRBV19 to TRBJ1-5; no firm D call. The V end lost 5 bases, the J end lost 7 bases, and 9 bases lay between the germline ends. Per germline, CDR1 LNHDA and CDR2 SQIVND (reference sequence). This CDR3 has 12 residues. The CDR3 nucleotides are TGTGCCAGTAGTCCCCCTTGGCAGCCCCAGCATTTT. Its protein product is CASSPPWQPQHF.

Of note for this clonotype: This may be a read error, as it is one base from a much larger clone. This rearrangement joins TRBV7-6 to TRBJ1-3; D ambiguous. The CDR3 loop spans 14 amino acids. CDR1 is SGHVS and CDR2 is FNYEAQ in the germline V gene. V lost 7 bases and J lost 7, with 17 bases in between. The CDR3 DNA follows: TGTGCCAGCACCAGAGGCTCGGGCGGGAACACCATATATTTT. Translation: CASTRGSGGNTIYF.

This clonotype was counted many times. J is TRBJ1-6 and V is TRBV25-1; D gene ambiguous. The CDR3 runs 16 residues. Germline loops: CDR1 MGHDK, CDR2 SYGVNS. V dropped 6 bases and J dropped 1 base, with 13 bases sitting between them. The CDR3 loop reads CASSSGSWSYNSPLHF. The CDR3 bases are TGTGCCAGCAGCTCGGGGAGCTGGTCCTATAATTCACCCCTCCACTTT.

With regard to this clonotype: A much larger clone sits a single nucleotide away, making a read error possible. The rearrangement links TRBV4-2 to TRBJ1-1; D is undetermined. The CDR3 sequence is 13 residues long. Germline-derived CDR1 and CDR2 are LGHNA and YNFKEQ. The CDR3 protein is CANSQNGYTEAFF. CDR3 bases: TGTGCCAACAGCCAAAATGGGTACACTGAAGCTTTCTTT.

This clonotype was counted between two and nine times. The chain has TRBV4-2 and TRBJ2-3; TRBD2 aligns across 9 bases. The germline V gene encodes CDR1 LGHNA and CDR2 YNFKEQ. The CDR3 contains 17 residues. After removal of 1 base from V and 2 bases from J, the junction contained 7 bases not matched to a gene. CDR3 region: CASSQVGLAGTTDTQYF. The CDR3 DNA reads as TGTGCCAGCAGCCAAGTTGGTCTAGCGGGAACCACAGATACGCAGTATTTT.

This clonotype was seen a handful of times. V usage is TRBV27 and J usage is TRBJ2-5, with D perhaps assigned TRBD1 or TRBD2 (5 bases each). Looked up from germline, CDR1 is MNHEY and CDR2 is SMNVEV (reference sequence). The CDR3 length is 18 residues. Between the trimmed V and J ends, which lost 6 bases and 0 bases, there was a span of 23 bases. The CDR3 loop is CASRLRGDPNRYQETQYF. The CDR3 coding sequence is TGTGCCAGCAGGCTACGAGGGGACCCCAACCGGTACCAAGAGACCCAGTACTTC.

This clonotype has more than one count but fewer than ten. CDR3 sequence reads: CASSFVTGDSPLHF. CDR3 DNA sequence: TGTGCCAGCAGCTTTGTTACAGGGGATTCACCCCTCCACTTT. The chain is built from TRBV7-9 and TRBJ1-6; 7 bases line up with TRBD1. V lost 3 bases and J lost 8; bases outside the gene matches: 4. Germline CDR1 and CDR2: SEHNR and FQNEAQ (reference sequence). The CDR3 length is 14 residues.

This clonotype was recorded many times. The chain carries TRBV28 and TRBJ1-3; D perhaps matches TRBD1 (5 bases). This CDR3 is 16 amino acids long. Trimming cost V 5 bases and J 0 bases, with 14 bases left between them. Germline V gene sequence: CDR1 MDHEN, CDR2 SYDVKM. CDR3 sequence (DNA): TGTGCCAGCAGTCCTGGGGGGGGAAACTCTGGAAACACCATATATTTT. Amino acid sequence: CASSPGGGNSGNTIYF.

The sample holds a few counts of this clonotype. The rearrangement uses TRBV19 and TRBJ2-7; D not certain. There are 15 residues in the CDR3. Germline V gives CDR1 LNHDA, CDR2 SQIVND (reference sequence). Trimming took off 1 base at V and 2 bases at J, with 12 bases between the two ends. As DNA, the CDR3 is TGTGCCAGTAGTATAGGGGTAGGACGGACCTACGAGCAGTACTTC. Translating it yields CASSIGVGRTYEQYF.

Ten or more counts support this clonotype. This chain connects TRBV3-1 to TRBJ2-1; D may be TRBD2 (6 bases). V lost 1 base and J 7 bases, leaving 11 bases between the germline ends. This CDR3 is 14 amino acids long. Germline V gene sequence: CDR1 LGHDT, CDR2 YNNKEL (reference sequence). Written as DNA, the CDR3 is TGTGCCAGCAGCCAAGTGTATGGAGGGAATGAGCAGTTCTTC. It translates to CASSQVYGGNEQFF.

This clonotype was seen more than once but under ten times. This chain's CDR3 is CASSLIPGWENTGELFF. Written as DNA, the CDR3 is TGTGCCAGCAGCTTGATCCCAGGGTGGGAGAACACCGGGGAGCTGTTTTTT. The genes are TRBV5-8 and TRBJ2-2, with a tentative D call TRBD1 (5 bases). The V gene lost 1 base and the J gene lost 1 base, with 14 bases spanning the gap. Germline values: CDR1 SGHTS, CDR2 YDEGEE. This CDR3 is built from 17 residues. Full variable domain (outside the CDR3, taken from reference TRBV5-8 and TRBJ2-2): EAGVTQSPTHLIKTRGQQATLRCSPISGHTSVYWYQQALGLGLQFLLWYDEGEERNRGNFPPRFSGRQFPNYSSELNVNALELEDSALYLCASSLIPGWENTGELFFGEGSRLTVL.

The chain joins TRBV9 to TRBJ2-3, with 10 bases lining up with TRBD2. The CDR3 length is 15 residues. CDR1 SGDLS and CDR2 YYNGEE come from the germline V gene. Germline trimming cut 3 bases from V and 5 bases from J; bases unmatched to any gene: 6. CDR3 DNA: TGTGCCAGCAGCGAGCGGGGGGGCAAAGGAGATACGCAGTATTTT. Protein sequence: CASSERGGKGDTQYF.

The table lists this clonotype with a few counts. The CDR3 DNA reads as TGCGCCAGCAGCTATTTAACAGGGTCAACTAATGAAAAACTGTTTTTT. This codes for CASSYLTGSTNEKLFF. The chain employs TRBV5-1 and TRBJ1-4; D may be TRBD1 (6 bases). V dropped 3 bases and J dropped 0 bases, with 12 bases sitting between them. CDR3 length equals 16 residues. CDR1 SGHRS and CDR2 YFSETQ come from the germline V gene.

This clonotype was counted many times. The V and J genes are TRBV2 and TRBJ2-5; D is unclear. Trimming stripped 7 bases from V and 5 bases from J, with 11 bases between. The CDR3 spans 12 residues. Germline-derived CDR1 and CDR2 are SNHLY and FYNNEI. CDR3 sequence reads: CASNLEWETQYF. The CDR3 DNA sequence: TGTGCCAGCAATTTGGAGTGGGAGACCCAGTACTTC.

V is TRBV2 and J is TRBJ1-4, with 8 bases lining up with TRBD1. CDR3 length: 13 amino acids. CDR1 SNHLY and CDR2 FYNNEI come from the germline V gene. Germline trimming cut 8 bases from V and 5 bases from J; bases unmatched to any gene: 4. CDR3 in amino acids: CASVWTGNEKLFF. The CDR3 nucleotides read TGTGCCAGCGTTTGGACAGGGAATGAAAAACTGTTTTTT.

This clonotype was counted only a few times. The chain is built from TRBV5-6 and TRBJ1-2; D is ambiguous. The CDR3 contains 14 residues. Germline assignment: CDR1 SGHDT and CDR2 YYEEEE. The V and J ends lost 2 bases and 0 bases respectively, with 8 bases between them. Here the CDR3 reads CASSLLISNYGYTF. The CDR3, as DNA: TGTGCCAGCAGCTTATTGATTTCTAACTATGGCTACACCTTC.